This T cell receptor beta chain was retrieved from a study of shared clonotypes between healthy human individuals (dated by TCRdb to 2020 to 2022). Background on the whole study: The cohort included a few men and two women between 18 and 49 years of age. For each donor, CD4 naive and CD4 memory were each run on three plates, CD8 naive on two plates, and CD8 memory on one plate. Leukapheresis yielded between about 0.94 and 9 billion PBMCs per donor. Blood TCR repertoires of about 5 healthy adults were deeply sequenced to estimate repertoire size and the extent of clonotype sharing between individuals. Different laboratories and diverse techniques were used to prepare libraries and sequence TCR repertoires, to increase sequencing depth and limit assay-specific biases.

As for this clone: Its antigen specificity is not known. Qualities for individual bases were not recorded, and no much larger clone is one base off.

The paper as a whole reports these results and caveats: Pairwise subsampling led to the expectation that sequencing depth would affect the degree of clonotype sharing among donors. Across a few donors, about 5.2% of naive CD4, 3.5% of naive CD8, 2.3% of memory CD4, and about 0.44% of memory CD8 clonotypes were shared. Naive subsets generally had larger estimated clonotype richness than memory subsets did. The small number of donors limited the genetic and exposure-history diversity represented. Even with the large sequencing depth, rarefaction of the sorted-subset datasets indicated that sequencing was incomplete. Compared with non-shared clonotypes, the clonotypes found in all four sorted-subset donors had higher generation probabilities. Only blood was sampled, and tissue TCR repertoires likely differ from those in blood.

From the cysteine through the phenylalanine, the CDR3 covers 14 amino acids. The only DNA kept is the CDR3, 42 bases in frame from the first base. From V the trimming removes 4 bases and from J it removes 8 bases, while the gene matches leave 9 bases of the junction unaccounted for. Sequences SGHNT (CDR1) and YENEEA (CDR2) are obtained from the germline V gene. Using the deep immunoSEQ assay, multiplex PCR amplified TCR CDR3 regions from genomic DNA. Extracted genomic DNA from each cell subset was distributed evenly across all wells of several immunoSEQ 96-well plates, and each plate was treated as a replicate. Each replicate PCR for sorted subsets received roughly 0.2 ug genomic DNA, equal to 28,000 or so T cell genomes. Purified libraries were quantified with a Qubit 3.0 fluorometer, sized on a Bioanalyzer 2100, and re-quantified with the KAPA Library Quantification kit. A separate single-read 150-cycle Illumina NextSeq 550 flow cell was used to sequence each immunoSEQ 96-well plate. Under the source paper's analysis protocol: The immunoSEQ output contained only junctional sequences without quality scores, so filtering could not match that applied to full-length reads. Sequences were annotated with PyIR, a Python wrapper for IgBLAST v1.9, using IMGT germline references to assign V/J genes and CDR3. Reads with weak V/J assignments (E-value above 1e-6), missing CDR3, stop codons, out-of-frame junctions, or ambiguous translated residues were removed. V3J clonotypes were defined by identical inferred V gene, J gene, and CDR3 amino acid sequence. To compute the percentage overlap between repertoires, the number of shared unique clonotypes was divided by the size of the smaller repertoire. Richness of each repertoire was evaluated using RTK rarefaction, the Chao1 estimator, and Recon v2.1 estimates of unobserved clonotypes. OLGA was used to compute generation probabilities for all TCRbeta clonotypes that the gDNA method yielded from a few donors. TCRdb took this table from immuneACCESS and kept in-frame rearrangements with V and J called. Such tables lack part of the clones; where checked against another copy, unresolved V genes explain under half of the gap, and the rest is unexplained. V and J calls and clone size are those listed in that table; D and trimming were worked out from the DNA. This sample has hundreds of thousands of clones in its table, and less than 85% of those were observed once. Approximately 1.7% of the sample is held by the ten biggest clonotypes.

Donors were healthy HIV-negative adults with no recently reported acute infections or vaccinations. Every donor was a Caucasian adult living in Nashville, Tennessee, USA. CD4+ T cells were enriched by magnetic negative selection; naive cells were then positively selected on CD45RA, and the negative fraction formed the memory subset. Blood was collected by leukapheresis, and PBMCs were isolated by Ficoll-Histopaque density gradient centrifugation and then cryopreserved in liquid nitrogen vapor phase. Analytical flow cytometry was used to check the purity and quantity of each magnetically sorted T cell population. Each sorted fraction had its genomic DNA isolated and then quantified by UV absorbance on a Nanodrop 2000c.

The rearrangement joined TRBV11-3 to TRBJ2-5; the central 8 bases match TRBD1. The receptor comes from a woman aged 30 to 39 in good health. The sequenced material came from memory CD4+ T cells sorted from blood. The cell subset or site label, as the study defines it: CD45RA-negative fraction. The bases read TGTGCCAGCAGCTCCAGCGGACAGGGCCGCACCCAGTACTTC. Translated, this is CASSSSGQGRTQYF.